This T cell receptor (beta chain) was sequenced for a study of shared clonotypes between healthy human individuals. The trim removed 3 bases at V and 9 bases at J, leaving 4 bases unmatched. Germline V lookup: CDR1 MNHEY, CDR2 SMNVEV (reference sequence). The CDR3 is 14 residues long. CD45RO-negative cells were positively selected for CCR7, leaving out terminally differentiated effector memory CD45RA+ cells. Method: immunoSEQ multiplex PCR; TCRdb's copy keeps in-frame clones and lacks some. Found here are under 2,000,000 clones, just under 95% of them singletons; the top ten hold more than 0.9%. The chain carries TRBV27 and TRBJ2-3; 12 positions agree with TRBD2. The sequence was collected from a man younger than 35 in good health. Sequencing was carried out using naive CD8+ T cells sorted from blood. The CDR3 coding sequence is TGTGCCAGCAGTTTGTGGACTAGCGGGGAAACGCAGTATTTT. Its translation is CASSLWTSGETQYF.